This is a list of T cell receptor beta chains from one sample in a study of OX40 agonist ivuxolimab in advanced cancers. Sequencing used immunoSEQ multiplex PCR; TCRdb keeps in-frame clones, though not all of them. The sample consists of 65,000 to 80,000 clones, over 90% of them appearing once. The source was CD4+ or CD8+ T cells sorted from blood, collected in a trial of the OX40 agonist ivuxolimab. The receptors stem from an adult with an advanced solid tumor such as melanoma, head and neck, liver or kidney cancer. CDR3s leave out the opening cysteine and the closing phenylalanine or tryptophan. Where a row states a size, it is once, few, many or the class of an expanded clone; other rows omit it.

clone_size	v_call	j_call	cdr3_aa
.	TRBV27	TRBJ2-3	ASSLGGLGLTDTQY
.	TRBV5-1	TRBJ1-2	ASSLEGQGGDGYT
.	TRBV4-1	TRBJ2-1	ASSQGTLSSYNEQF
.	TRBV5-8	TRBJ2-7	ASSFTGGPSYEQY
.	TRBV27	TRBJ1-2	ASWGPDANYGYT
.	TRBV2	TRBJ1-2	ASSPTTGTYGYT
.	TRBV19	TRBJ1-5	ASTPVTGGHQPQH
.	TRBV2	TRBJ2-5	ASSDSGGTRGETQY
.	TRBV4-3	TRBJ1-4	ASSPSSSGKLF
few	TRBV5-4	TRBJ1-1	ASSYRGWGTEAF
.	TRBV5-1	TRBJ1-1	ASSTGQEDTEAF
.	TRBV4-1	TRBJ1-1	ASSQVSEPMGKAF
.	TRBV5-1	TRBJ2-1	ASSLVPTGEYSYNEQF
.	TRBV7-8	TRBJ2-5	ASSMGGGGPQETQY
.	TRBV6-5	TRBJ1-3	ASSYGAFSGNTIY
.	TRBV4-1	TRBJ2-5	ASSPRDRVETQY
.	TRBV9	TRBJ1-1	ASSPPFGSMNTEAF
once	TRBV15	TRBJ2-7	ATSRASAEQY
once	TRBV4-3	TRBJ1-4	ASSVKGSIGEKLF
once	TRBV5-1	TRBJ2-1	ASSLVRLGAKSYNEQF
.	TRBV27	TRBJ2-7	ASSHNYEQY
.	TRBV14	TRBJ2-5	ASSRVGTSMETQY
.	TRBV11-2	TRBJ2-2	ASSLTGAHTGELF
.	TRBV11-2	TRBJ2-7	ASSPKARWDEQY